This T cell receptor (beta chain) emerged from a study of cytomegalovirus exposure and HLA in healthy donors. General observations from the study: About 87% or about 30% of the time was how often most TCR beta V segments were productive, according to an earlier analysis.

The primer mix had 60 Vbeta and 13 Jbeta primers. Measured with immunoSEQ multiplex PCR; TCRdb has only the in-frame clones, and not every one. The table has about 130,000 clones, about 76% seen once; the top ten hold 5.5% to 8.5%. V shed 3 bases, J shed 7 bases, and the junction held 6 bases outside the gene matches. CDR1 is MNHEY and CDR2 is SMNVEV in the germline V gene (reference sequence). This CDR3 is built from 14 residues. With respect to this clone: Its antigen remains unidentified.

This chain joins TRBV27 and TRBJ1-5; TRBD1 aligns across 7 bases. This receptor was identified in a man aged 35 to 55 in good health and CMV-seropositive. The sequencing sample was made of PBMCs. The CDR3 sequence is CASSFDRAKQPQHF. The CDR3 DNA reads as TGTGCCAGCAGTTTTGACAGGGCAAAACAGCCCCAGCATTTT.